The entry below gives a single T cell receptor (beta chain) sequence along with its context. The target of this receptor is not known. Per-nucleotide qualities are absent, and no much larger clonotype sits a single base away. Reading from cysteine to phenylalanine, the CDR3 counts 14 amino acids. Only CDR3 DNA remains: 42 bases, in frame from the first base. Trimming removed 0 bases from V and 5 bases from J; the gene matches leave 4 bases unexplained. The germline V gene provides CDR1 SGHTA and CDR2 FQGNSA. This entry is derived from a study of T cell responses to AZD1222 COVID-19 vaccine (dated by TCRdb to about 2021). Notes on the research overall: AZD1222 recipients whose second dose came at about 4 weeks and those whose second dose came at about 12 weeks were combined into one group, since spike-specific TCR depth and breadth did not differ between the two schedules. TCR sequencing covered roughly 230 trial participants: approximately 200 given two doses of AZD1222 and approximately 26 given two doses of MenACWY control vaccine. Trial participants were enrolled into age subgroups of 18-55, 56-69 and 70-plus years, which contained around 140, 26 and 57 TCR-sequenced participants, respectively.

The sample's time point label, decoded: baseline before first vaccination. Samples from vaccinated people were obtained from the UK trials COV001 and COV002, which included a single-blind randomized controlled phase 2/3 trial of AZD1222 (ChAdOx1 nCoV-19) in healthy adults. For TCRbeta chain sequencing, PBMC samples were collected from trial participants at day 0 and at day 28 after the second dose. Broader findings and caveats from the paper: Vaccine-associated CD4 TCRs spanned the whole spike protein, with dominant responses in regions 160-218 and 743-854. In the small 56-69-year group, the increase in depth fell short of significance, most likely because of low power. Participants were mostly white British and included more females than males, and it was suggested by the authors that clonal diversity may have been underestimated. Reportedly, close to half of the unique spike-specific TCRs recognized epitopes lying outside the regions that are mutated in the B.1.351 and B.1.1.7 variants. After two AZD1222 doses, both the breadth and the depth of spike-specific TCRs were significantly higher than at day 0 and than in MenACWY recipients. Because no day 14 peak-response samples were available, the repertoires could be characterized only after the peak T cell response. Conclusions about previously exposed vaccinees are limited, since just six AZD1222 recipients were seropositive for SARS-CoV-2 at baseline.

The CDR3 regions of human TCRbeta chains were analyzed by immunosequencing. The published analysis was carried out like this. TCRs in the repertoires were matched against a reference library of SARS-CoV-2-specific TCRs that had been generated with the MIRA antigen-specificity platform. Breadth meant the fraction of unique TCRs that were SARS-CoV-2-associated, whereas depth meant the fraction of total T cells that were SARS-CoV-2-associated. Each spike-specific TCR was assigned to its reactive spike region and to a CD4 or CD8 class using the MIRA data. Log10-transformed breadth and depth values were compared by one-way ANOVA with Sidak's multiple comparisons tests. Imported from immuneACCESS, the table was reduced by TCRdb to in-frame sequences with V and J called. These copies leave out some clones; in studies compared against another copy, an unresolved V gene accounts for under half, and the cause of the remainder is not known. That table supplies the V and J calls and clone size; D and trimming were determined from the DNA. A total of 180,000 or so clones appear in this sample, approximately 90% of them only once. 2.5% to 3% of the sample goes to the ten largest clones.

This material consisted of peripheral blood, taken on day 0 of AZD1222 vaccination. This sequence originates from an adult in good health. Here the chain combines TRBV7-2 and TRBJ2-7; TRBD2 agrees with 7 junctional bases. In nucleotide form, the sequence is TGTGCCAGCAGCTTAGCGGGAGGGTTCGACGAGCAGTACTTC. It translates to CASSLAGGFDEQYF. With the rest looked up from the reference TRBV7-2 and TRBJ2-7 genes rather than sequenced, the full variable domain is GAGVSQSPSNKVTEKGKDVELRCDPISGHTALYWYRQSLGQGLEFLIYFQGNSAPDKSGLPSDRFSAERTGGSVSTLTIQRTQQEDSAVYLCASSLAGGFDEQYFGPGTRLTVT.